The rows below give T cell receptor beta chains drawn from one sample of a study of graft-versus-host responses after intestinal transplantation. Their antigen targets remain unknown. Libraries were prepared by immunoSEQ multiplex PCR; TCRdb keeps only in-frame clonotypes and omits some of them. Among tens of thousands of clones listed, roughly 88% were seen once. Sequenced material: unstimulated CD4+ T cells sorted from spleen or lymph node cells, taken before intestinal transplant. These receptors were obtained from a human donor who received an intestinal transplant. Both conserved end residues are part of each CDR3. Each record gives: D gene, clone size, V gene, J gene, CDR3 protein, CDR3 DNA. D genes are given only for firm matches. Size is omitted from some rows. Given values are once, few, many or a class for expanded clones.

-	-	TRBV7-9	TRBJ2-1	CASRTVGKQFF	TGTGCCAGCCGTACGGTGGGCAAGCAGTTCTTC
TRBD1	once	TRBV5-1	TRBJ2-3	CASSLAGQASTDTQYF	TGCGCCAGCAGCTTGGCCGGACAGGCTAGCACAGATACGCAGTATTTT
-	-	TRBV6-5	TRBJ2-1	CASSYSGGEQFF	TGTGCCAGCAGTTACTCCGGGGGAGAGCAGTTCTTC
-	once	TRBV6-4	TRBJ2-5	CASRVWGLVQETQYF	TGTGCCAGCAGAGTTTGGGGGCTAGTCCAAGAGACCCAGTACTTC
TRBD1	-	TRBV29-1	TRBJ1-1	CSVMGQGNTEAFF	TGCAGCGTAATGGGACAGGGGAACACTGAAGCTTTCTTT
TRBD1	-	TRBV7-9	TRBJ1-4	CASSRQGATNEKLFF	TGTGCCAGCAGCAGACAGGGGGCAACTAATGAAAAACTGTTTTTT
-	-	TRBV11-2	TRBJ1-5	CASSLERNQPQHF	TGTGCCAGCAGCTTAGAACGGAATCAGCCCCAGCATTTT
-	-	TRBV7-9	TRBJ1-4	CASSLGTNEKLFF	TGTGCCAGCAGCTTAGGCACAAATGAAAAACTGTTTTTT
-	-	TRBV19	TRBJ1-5	CASSIVPGIGQPQHF	TGTGCCAGTAGTATAGTGCCGGGGATCGGTCAGCCCCAGCATTTT
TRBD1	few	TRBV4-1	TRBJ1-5	CASSRTGGGNQPQHF	TGCGCCAGCAGCCGAACAGGGGGAGGGAATCAGCCCCAGCATTTT
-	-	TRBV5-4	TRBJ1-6	CAFGGASSYNSPLHF	TGTGCCTTCGGGGGAGCGAGCTCCTATAATTCACCCCTCCACTTT
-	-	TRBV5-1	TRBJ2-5	CASSSGGETQYF	TGCGCCAGCAGCTCCGGAGGGGAGACCCAGTACTTC
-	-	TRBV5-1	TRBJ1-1	CASSLGRGPNTEAFF	TGCGCCAGCAGCTTGGGGAGGGGACCGAACACTGAAGCTTTCTTT
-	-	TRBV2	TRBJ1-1	CASSNPRNTEAFF	TGTGCCAGCAGTAACCCCAGGAACACTGAAGCTTTCTTT
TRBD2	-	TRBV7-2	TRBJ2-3	CASSSQRRRGGSTDTQYF	TGTGCCAGCAGCTCCCAAAGAAGGCGGGGGGGGAGCACAGATACGCAGTATTTT
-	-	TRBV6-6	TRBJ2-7	CASSYYSGNPYEQYF	TGTGCCAGCAGTTACTACTCCGGGAATCCCTACGAGCAGTACTTC
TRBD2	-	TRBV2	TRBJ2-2	CASKRAGGLGTGELFF	TGTGCCAGCAAGCGGGCGGGGGGGCTTGGCACCGGGGAGCTGTTTTTT
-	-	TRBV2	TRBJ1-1	CASSGGQTAFF	TGTGCCAGCAGTGGTGGGCAAACGGCTTTCTTT
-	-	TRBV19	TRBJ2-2	CAGQGIGELFF	TGTGCCGGCCAGGGGATCGGGGAGCTGTTTTTT
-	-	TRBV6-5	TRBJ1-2	CASSPLWEAVYGYTF	TGTGCCAGCAGTCCCCTCTGGGAGGCGGTCTATGGCTACACCTTC
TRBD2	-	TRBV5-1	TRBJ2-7	CASRTGLAATYEQYF	TGCGCCAGCCGGACTGGACTAGCGGCTACCTACGAGCAGTACTTC
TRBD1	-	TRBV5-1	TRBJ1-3	CASSPAETGFGNTIYF	TGCGCCAGCAGCCCGGCGGAGACAGGGTTTGGAAACACCATATATTTT
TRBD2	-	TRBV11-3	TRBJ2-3	CASSHGLAGGSTDTQYF	TGTGCCAGCAGCCACGGACTAGCGGGGGGGAGCACAGATACGCAGTATTTT
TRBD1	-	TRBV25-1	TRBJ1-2	CASSESGQGAGGYTF	TGTGCCAGCAGTGAGTCGGGACAGGGGGCTGGTGGCTACACCTTC
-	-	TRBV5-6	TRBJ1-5	CASSTLSGGDNQPQHF	TGTGCCAGCAGCACATTATCGGGGGGGGACAATCAGCCCCAGCATTTT
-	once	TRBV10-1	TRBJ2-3	CASRRDYQDTQYF	TGCGCCAGCAGGCGGGATTACCAAGATACGCAGTATTTT
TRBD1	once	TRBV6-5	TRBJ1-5	CASSYTGGNQPQHF	TGTGCCAGCAGTTACACAGGGGGCAATCAGCCCCAGCATTTT
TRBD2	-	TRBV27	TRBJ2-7	CASSLSTTGTSGGPGAYEQYF	TGTGCCAGCAGTTTATCGACCACCGGGACTAGCGGGGGGCCCGGGGCCTACGAGCAGTACTTC
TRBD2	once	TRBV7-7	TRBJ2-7	CASSPGLASSYEQYF	TGTGCTAGCAGCCCGGGACTAGCGAGCTCCTACGAGCAGTACTTC
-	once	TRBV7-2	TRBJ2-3	CASSLGPITDTQYF	TGTGCCAGCAGCTTGGGGCCGATCACAGATACGCAGTATTTT
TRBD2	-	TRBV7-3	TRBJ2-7	CASSPRASGAEQYF	TGTGCCAGCAGCCCCCGGGCTAGCGGGGCCGAGCAGTACTTC
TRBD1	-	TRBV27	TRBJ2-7	CASSPRTGPHEQYF	TGTGCCAGCAGTCCCCGGACAGGGCCCCACGAGCAGTACTTC
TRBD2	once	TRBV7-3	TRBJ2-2	CASSPSGGSPPGELFF	TGTGCCAGCAGCCCTAGCGGGGGATCTCCACCCGGGGAGCTGTTTTTT
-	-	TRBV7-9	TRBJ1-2	CASTPRGGGNYGYTF	TGTGCCAGCACCCCACGGGGGGGCGGCAACTATGGCTACACCTTC
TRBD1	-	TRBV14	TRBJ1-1	CASSHGTGGSEAFF	TGTGCCAGCAGCCATGGGACAGGGGGCTCTGAAGCTTTCTTT
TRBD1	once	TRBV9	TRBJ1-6	CASSAGGSYNSPLHF	TGTGCCAGCAGCGCAGGGGGCTCCTATAATTCACCCCTCCACTTT
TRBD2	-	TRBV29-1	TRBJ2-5	CSVESGLVGTQYF	TGCAGCGTTGAGAGTGGACTAGTCGGGACCCAGTACTTC
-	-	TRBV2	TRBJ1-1	CASSEAKQGPTTEAFF	TGTGCCAGCAGTGAAGCAAAACAGGGACCTACCACTGAAGCTTTCTTT
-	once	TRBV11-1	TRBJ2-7	CASSPGTNYEQYF	TGTGCCAGCAGCCCCGGGACAAACTACGAGCAGTACTTC
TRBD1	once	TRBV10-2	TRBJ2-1	CASSAGQGAREQFF	TGCGCCAGCAGTGCGGGACAGGGGGCTCGGGAGCAGTTCTTC
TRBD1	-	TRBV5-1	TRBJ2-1	CASSYKPGQGLYNEQFF	TGCGCCAGCAGCTACAAACCGGGACAGGGCCTGTACAATGAGCAGTTCTTC
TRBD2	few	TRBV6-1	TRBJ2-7	CASSEPGGTGPGEQYF	TGTGCCAGCAGTGAACCCGGGGGGACGGGCCCGGGGGAGCAGTACTTC
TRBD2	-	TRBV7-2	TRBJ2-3	CASSLGGMADTQYF	TGTGCCAGCAGCTTGGGGGGGATGGCAGATACGCAGTATTTT
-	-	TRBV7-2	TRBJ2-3	CASRRDFYTDTQYF	TGTGCCAGCCGAAGGGACTTTTACACAGATACGCAGTATTTT
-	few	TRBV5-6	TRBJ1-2	CASSLRGPYGYTF	TGTGCCAGCAGCTTGAGAGGGCCCTATGGCTACACCTTC
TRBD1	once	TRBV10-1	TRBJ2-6	CASWEGQGALGANVLTF	TGCGCCAGCTGGGAGGGACAGGGGGCGCTCGGGGCCAACGTCCTGACTTTC